This passage covers 26 T cell receptor beta chains from one sample sequenced in a study of prognosis after radiotherapy for stage I lung cancer. TCR beta CDR3 was amplified from genomic DNA by two-round multiplex PCR. Primers targeting each individual TRBV and TRBJ gene were applied in first-round PCR. Using its own MiXCR run on the multiplex PCR reads, TCRdb lists one record per CDR3 protein. The repertoire holds approximately 51,000 distinct CDR3 sequences, with less than 45% as singletons. The specimen comprised PBMCs, sampled before or after stereotactic body radiation therapy (not recorded which). The receptors come from a donor aged 50 or older with non-small cell lung cancer.

A remark on this clonotype: This may be a read error: a much more frequent sequence differs by one nucleotide. The chain combines TRBV12-3 or TRBV12-4 with TRBJ1-4; D is undetermined. The ends were cut back, 2 bases at V and 8 bases at J, with 9 bases in the middle. There are 13 residues in the CDR3. CDR3 bases: TGTGCCAGCAGTTTACTCGGTCTCGAAAAACTGTTTTTT. It yields the protein CASSLLGLEKLFF.

This clonotype appeared many times. The chain uses TRBV7-2 and TRBJ2-5, with D tentatively TRBD2 (6 bases). Trimming took off 4 bases at V and 8 bases at J, with 20 bases between the two ends. CDR1 is SGHTA, CDR2 FQGNSA, per germline. This CDR3 spans 15 amino acids. This chain's CDR3 is CASSSEGTPGSTQYF. The CDR3 DNA reads TGTGCCAGCAGCTCAGAGGGGACTCCGGGTTCCACCCAGTACTTC.

This clonotype has at least ten counts. The gene calls are TRBV14 and TRBJ1-2; D might be TRBD1 (5 bases). CDR1 is SGHDN, CDR2 FVKESK, per germline. V was trimmed by 5 bases and J by 0 bases, leaving 13 bases between them. The length of the CDR3 is 15 residues. CDR3 coding DNA: TGTGCCAGCAGCGCCCACGGGGGGGCTAACTATGGCTACACCTTC. Translated: CASSAHGGANYGYTF. The whole variable domain, remainder taken from reference TRBV14 and TRBJ1-2, is EAGVTQFPSHSVIEKGQTVTLRCDPISGHDNLYWYRRVMGKEIKFLLHFVKESKQDESGMPNNRFLAERTGGTYSTLKVQPAELEDSGVYFCASSAHGGANYGYTFGSGTRLTVV.

This clonotype was seen many times. The J gene is TRBJ2-1, the V gene TRBV7-8; 9 bases line up with TRBD1. The J segment lost 4 bases and the V segment lost 5 bases, leaving 6 bases of the junction unmatched. This CDR3 is built from 15 residues. The V gene's germline CDR1 is SGHVS and CDR2 FQNEAQ. CDR3 loop: CASSTGQGGYNEQFF. The DNA for the CDR3 is TGTGCCAGCAGCACGGGACAGGGAGGATACAATGAGCAGTTCTTC.

The sample holds many counts of this clonotype. The V gene is TRBV30, the J gene TRBJ1-1; D call uncertain. In germline, CDR1 is GTSNPN, CDR2 SVGIG (reference sequence). V was trimmed by 2 bases and J by 5 bases, leaving 9 bases between them. The CDR3 is made up of 12 amino acids. The CDR3 sequence: CAWSRGRTEAFF. The DNA for the CDR3 is TGTGCCTGGAGTCGAGGGAGGACTGAAGCTTTCTTT.

In its sample, this clonotype was seen many times. This chain links TRBV5-4 with TRBJ2-2; 9 bases are shared with TRBD1. Per germline, CDR1 SGHNT and CDR2 YYREEE (reference sequence). The CDR3 sequence is 14 residues long. J gave up 9 bases and V 0 bases, and 3 bases lay outside the gene matches. This chain's CDR3 is CASSLGQGDRELFF. In DNA, the CDR3 is TGTGCCAGCAGCTTGGGACAGGGGGACCGGGAGCTGTTTTTT.

In its sample, this clonotype was seen many times. The rearrangement uses TRBV2 and TRBJ2-7; D uncertain. The V gene lost 3 bases and the J gene lost 3 bases, with 18 bases spanning the gap. The germline V gene encodes CDR1 SNHLY and CDR2 FYNNEI. CDR3 length equals 16 residues. CDR3 sequence reads: CASSENVGLFLYEQYF. The CDR3 bases are TGTGCCAGCAGTGAGAATGTAGGGCTCTTCCTCTACGAGCAGTACTTC.

This clonotype was seen ten or more times. The chain couples TRBV3-2 to TRBJ2-6. TRBV3-2 is flagged as a pseudogene. The CDR3 is 16 residues long. In DNA, the CDR3 is TGTGCCAGCAGCCAAGATCCCATAGGTGGGGCCAACGTCCTGACTTTC. It translates to CASSQDPIGGANVLTF.

The CDR3: CAIKEDLAITGQYF. The CDR3, as DNA: TGTGCCATCAAGGAGGACTTAGCTATTACAGGGCAGTACTTC. The chain joins TRBV10-3 to TRBJ2-7; the D gene could be TRBD1 or TRBD2 (5 bases each). The CDR3 totals 14 residues. Trimming left V 7 bases short and J 9 bases short, with 22 bases between. Germline V lookup: CDR1 ENHRY, CDR2 SYGVKD.

V gene TRBV11-1 combines with J gene TRBJ2-2, with D perhaps TRBD2 (5 bases). Trimming left V 3 bases short and J 11 bases short, with 13 bases between. Germline assignment: CDR1 SGHAT and CDR2 FQDESV (reference sequence). The CDR3 has 13 amino acids. The CDR3 coding sequence is TGTGCCAGCAGCTTCGTGGAGGTCGGTGAGCTGTTTTTT. Translation: CASSFVEVGELFF.

There are many counts of this clonotype. The V and J genes are TRBV7-9 and TRBJ2-1; 10 bases match TRBD1. The V gene end was trimmed by 3 bases and the J gene end by 0 bases; junction bases not matched to a gene: 2. Germline-derived CDR1 and CDR2 are SEHNR and FQNEAQ (reference sequence). The CDR3 runs to 16 residues. This CDR3 reads CASSLGDRGSYNEQFF. For the CDR3, the DNA is TGTGCCAGCAGCTTGGGGGACAGGGGCTCCTACAATGAGCAGTTCTTC.

This clonotype came up many times. The chain couples TRBV9 to TRBJ2-3; TRBD2 aligns across 7 bases. The V segment lost 0 bases and the J segment 3 bases; nucleotides outside the gene matches: 7. CDR1 and CDR2 (germline): SGDLS, YYNGEE. CDR3 length: 16 amino acids. The CDR3 region is CASSVGEGGRTDTQYF. The CDR3 DNA is TGTGCCAGCAGCGTAGGGGAGGGCGGGAGAACAGATACGCAGTATTTT.

The chain combines TRBV11-1 with TRBJ2-7; the D gene is possibly TRBD2 (6 bases). Germline assignment: CDR1 SGHAT and CDR2 FQDESV (reference sequence). This CDR3 has 15 residues. Trimming removed 5 bases from V and 3 bases from J, with 17 bases in between. For the CDR3, the DNA is TGTGCCAGCAGCCCCGTGCTAGCGTGTGTCTACGAGCAGTACTTC. It specifies CASSPVLACVYEQYF.

In its sample, this clonotype was seen many times. The rearrangement joins TRBV2 to TRBJ2-2; the match to TRBD2 covers 9 bases. The CDR3 runs 16 residues. The J segment lost 2 bases and the V segment lost 4 bases, leaving 5 bases of the junction unmatched. In germline, CDR1 is SNHLY, CDR2 FYNNEI. In nucleotides, the CDR3 is TGTGCCAGCAGTGTCCTAGCGGGATTTAACACCGGGGAGCTGTTTTTT. It yields the protein CASSVLAGFNTGELFF.

The sample holds many counts of this clonotype. The chain combines TRBV11-2 with TRBJ2-7, with D perhaps TRBD2 (5 bases). The CDR3 contains 15 residues. V lost 3 bases to trimming and J lost 2 bases, with 14 bases between them. CDR1 is SGHAT and CDR2 is FQNNGV in the germline V gene. The CDR3 loop reads CASSLIGGSTYEQYF. Here the CDR3 DNA reads TGTGCCAGCAGCTTGATAGGTGGGAGCACCTACGAGCAGTACTTC.

Of note for this clonotype: This may arise from a read error, as a much more abundant clone is one base away. No conserved phenylalanine or tryptophan is present at the end of the CDR3, so a read error is the likely explanation. The chain is built from TRBV20-1 and TRBJ2-3; D assignment may be TRBD1 or TRBD2 (5 bases each). The CDR3 totals 20 residues. With 5 bases removed from V and 0 bases from J, the gap between germline ends came to 30 bases. From germline, CDR1 is DFQATT and CDR2 SNEGSKA (reference sequence). The CDR3 DNA follows: TGCAGTGCTGAGGGTGTAGATGGGGGATGGAACGGAGCTAGCACAGATACGCAGTATCTT. Translation gives CSAEGVDGGWNGASTDTQYL.

Remarks on this clonotype: A much bigger clone sits one base away, suggesting this may be a read error. The gene calls are TRBV12-3 or TRBV12-4 and TRBJ2-7, with D perhaps matching TRBD1 (6 bases). The CDR3 extends over 18 amino acids. V lost 4 bases, J lost 3 bases, and 25 bases lay in between. CDR3 DNA sequence: TGTGCCAGCAGTTCGGATTCCAGGGGAGTTCGGGCGCGCTACGAGCAGTACTTC. As protein: CASSSDSRGVRARYEQYF.

This clonotype has only a few counts. A read error may explain this, as a much larger clone is one base away. The chain employs TRBV6-1 and TRBJ2-7; D is unresolved. Germline lookup yields CDR1 MNHNS and CDR2 SASEGT. Trimming cost V 6 bases and J 2 bases, with 8 bases left between them. The CDR3 runs 12 residues. CDR3 sequence: CASSSTAYEQYF. DNA for the CDR3: TGTGCCAGCAGCAGCACCGCCTACGAGCAGTACTTC.

This chain joins TRBV9 and TRBJ2-1; D is perhaps TRBD2 (6 bases). This CDR3 is built from 16 residues. Trimming shortened V by 4 bases and J by 7 bases, and 21 bases separated the two germline ends. Germline V gives CDR1 SGDLS, CDR2 YYNGEE. CDR3: CASSSRGREFINEQFF. The CDR3 nucleotides read TGTGCCAGCAGCTCCCGGGGTCGGGAGTTTATAAATGAGCAGTTCTTC.

This clonotype was seen ten or more times. The genes are TRBV6-1 and TRBJ2-7; D call uncertain. Germline V CDR1 and CDR2: MNHNS, SASEGT. Trimming took 1 base from V and 2 from J, leaving 9 bases between them. The CDR3 extends over 14 amino acids. The CDR3 DNA follows: TGTGCCAGCAGTGAAGTCGGCACAACCTACGAGCAGTACTTC. Its translation is CASSEVGTTYEQYF.

The V gene is TRBV7-3, the J gene TRBJ2-1; 10 positions match TRBD2. CDR3 size: 16 residues. Germline trimming cut 5 bases from V and 3 bases from J; bases unmatched to any gene: 7. From germline, CDR1 is SGHTA and CDR2 FQGTGA. The chain's CDR3 is CASSVGTSGIYNEQFF. In DNA, the CDR3 is TGTGCCAGCAGCGTGGGAACTAGCGGGATCTACAATGAGCAGTTCTTC.

In this sample, this clonotype turned up a few times. It may be a read error: a sequence one base away is much more abundant. The chain uses TRBV9 and TRBJ2-3; D gene unclear. The V end was cut by 6 bases, the J end by 1 base, with 9 bases between. Germline V gene data show CDR1 as SGDLS and CDR2 as YYNGEE. The CDR3 loop spans 13 amino acids. Here the CDR3 DNA reads TGTGCCAGCATCCTCCAGGGCACAGATACGCAGTATTTT. It is translated as CASILQGTDTQYF.

Comment on this clonotype: One base away lies a much larger clone, so this may be a sequencing read error. The rearrangement links TRBV6-4 to TRBJ2-1; 7 positions match TRBD2. The germline CDR1 and CDR2 sequences are MRHNA and SNTAGT. The CDR3 length is 17 residues. V was pared by 6 bases and J by 4 bases, with 15 bases of the junction left unmatched. CDR3 sequence reads: CASSGGGADSSYNEQFF. The CDR3 DNA is TGTGCCAGCAGCGGGGGAGGGGCCGACTCTTCTTACAATGAGCAGTTCTTC.

This clonotype has a count of ten or more. This rearrangement joins TRBV27 to TRBJ2-2; 11 nucleotides agree with TRBD1. CDR3 length: 15 residues. Unmatched junction bases numbered 8, after V lost 4 bases and J lost 10 bases. CDR1 MNHEY and CDR2 SMNVEV come from the germline V gene (reference sequence). Here the CDR3 reads CASSWDRGWTTELFF. CDR3 DNA: TGTGCCAGCAGTTGGGACAGGGGGTGGACTACGGAGCTGTTTTTT.

J is TRBJ2-7 and V is TRBV6-1; 8 bases align to TRBD1. The CDR3 runs to 16 residues. The J segment lost 4 bases and the V segment lost 7 bases, leaving 15 bases of the junction unmatched. The germline gives CDR1 MNHNS, CDR2 SASEGT. The CDR3 sequence is CASTPGTGPMMYEQYF. The DNA for the CDR3 is TGTGCCAGCACCCCCGGGACAGGTCCAATGATGTACGAGCAGTACTTC.

The V gene is TRBV25-1, the J gene TRBJ1-3; D is ambiguous. Between the trimmed V and J ends, which lost 6 bases and 8 bases, there was a span of 8 bases. Germline V gene data show CDR1 as MGHDK and CDR2 as SYGVNS. The CDR3 length is 11 residues. The CDR3 here is CASSPGDTIYF. The CDR3 DNA sequence: TGTGCCAGCAGCCCCGGCGACACCATATATTTT. Full variable domain (outside the CDR3, taken from reference TRBV25-1 and TRBJ1-3): EADIYQTPRYLVIGTGKKITLECSQTMGHDKMYWYQQDPGMELHLIHYSYGVNSTEKGDLSSESTVSRIRTEHFPLTLESARPSHTSQYLCASSPGDTIYFGEGSWLTVV.